A single sample gave rise to the 32 T cell receptor beta chains below, sequenced in a study of T cell repertoires in cytomegalovirus infection. In TCRdb, the reads were re-called with MiXCR into one record per CDR3 protein. The sample consists of over 450,000 distinct CDR3 sequences, approximately 11% of them appearing once. Sample: PBMCs. The receptors here all came from a human donor in good health (CMV status not recorded). Some clones in this sample may be carry-over from other donors' samples.

CDR3 residues: CASSPDTADEKLFF. The CDR3 bases are TGTGCCAGCTCACCAGATACCGCCGATGAAAAACTGTTTTTT. The chain links TRBV18 to TRBJ1-4; D uncertain. V dropped 2 bases and J dropped 6 bases, with 10 bases sitting between them. Germline CDR1 KGHSH, CDR2 LQKENI. CDR3 size: 14 residues.

At least ten counts were recorded for this clonotype. The chain is built from TRBV12-3 or TRBV12-4 and TRBJ2-7; no reliable D call. The germline V and J ends were trimmed by 5 bases and 6 bases, with 8 bases remaining between them. The CDR3 is 11 amino acids. The CDR3 reads CASSGVSEQYF. CDR3 coding DNA: TGTGCCAGCAGTGGGGTCTCCGAGCAGTACTTC.

This clonotype was seen repeatedly, ten times or more. The CDR3 DNA reads TGTGCCAGCCGGGACAGGGGTTTAATTCAGTACTTC. Protein product: CASRDRGLIQYF. The chain joins TRBV28 to TRBJ2-4, with 10 bases lining up with TRBD1. Trimming at V came to 8 bases and at J to 10 bases, leaving 5 bases not matched to a gene. Germline V gene lookup returns CDR1 MDHEN and CDR2 SYDVKM. The CDR3 contains 12 residues.

The sample holds many counts of this clonotype. V usage is TRBV28 and J usage is TRBJ2-1; 13 positions match TRBD2. Germline V gene data show CDR1 as MDHEN and CDR2 as SYDVKM. The CDR3 loop spans 18 amino acids. The ends lost 5 bases at V and 3 bases at J; junction bases unmatched: 10. The CDR3 spells CASSPGTSGADFYNEQFF. The CDR3 DNA sequence: TGTGCCAGCAGTCCCGGGACTAGCGGGGCCGATTTCTACAATGAGCAGTTCTTC. The full variable domain, rest sourced from reference TRBV28 and TRBJ2-1, is DVKVTQSSRYLVKRTGEKVFLECVQDMDHENMFWYRQDPGLGLRLIYFSYDVKMKEKGDIPEGYSVSREKKERFSLILESASTNQTSMYLCASSPGTSGADFYNEQFFGPGTRLTVL.

This clonotype came up many times. The chain recombines TRBV10-3 with TRBJ2-1, with D possibly TRBD1 on 5 matching bases. The CDR3 spans 14 residues. Trimming cost V 7 bases and J 5 bases, with 15 bases left between them. Looked up from germline, CDR1 is ENHRY and CDR2 is SYGVKD. The CDR3 spells CAIKGSDANNEQFF. CDR3 bases: TGTGCCATCAAGGGGTCGGACGCCAACAATGAGCAGTTCTTC.

This clonotype was recorded at least ten times. The chain recombines TRBV5-6 with TRBJ2-7; maybe TRBD1 (6 bases). Trimming left V 3 bases short and J 6 bases short, with 16 bases between. In germline, CDR1 is SGHDT, CDR2 YYEEEE. The CDR3 has 14 amino acids. Written as DNA, the CDR3 is TGTGCCAGCAGCTCGGACAGCTATGGGGCCGAGCAGTACTTC. Its translation: CASSSDSYGAEQYF.

This clonotype occurred a few times. The V gene is TRBV20-1, the J gene TRBJ2-5; 10 nucleotides align to TRBD1. CDR3 length equals 14 residues. Germline assignment: CDR1 DFQATT and CDR2 SNEGSKA (reference sequence). V gave up 3 bases and J gave up 2 bases; unmatched junction bases: 3. The CDR3 DNA sequence: TGCAGTGCTAGTAGGACAGGGGGTCAAGAGACCCAGTACTTC. This translates into CSASRTGGQETQYF.

This clonotype was detected many times. CDR3 coding DNA: TGTGCCACCATAGACAGGGGGCGAGATCCTGGGGCCAACGTCCTGACTTTC. Translation gives CATIDRGRDPGANVLTF. The chain links TRBV28 to TRBJ2-6, with 10 nucleotides matching TRBD1. Germline trimming cut 10 bases from V and 2 bases from J; bases unmatched to any gene: 11. The CDR3 spans 17 residues. The germline V gene has CDR1 MDHEN and CDR2 SYDVKM. Full variable domain (rest looked up from reference TRBV28 and TRBJ2-6): DVKVTQSSRYLVKRTGEKVFLECVQDMDHENMFWYRQDPGLGLRLIYFSYDVKMKEKGDIPEGYSVSREKKERFSLILESASTNQTSMYLCATIDRGRDPGANVLTFGAGSRLTVL.

Only a few counts were recorded for this clonotype. The V call is TRBV12-3 or TRBV12-4, the J call TRBJ2-7; 8 bases are a match to TRBD2. V dropped 2 bases and J dropped 7; count of bases not matched to a gene: 16. CDR3 length equals 17 residues. The CDR3, as DNA: TGTGCCAGCAGTTTACGTATCGGGCGGGAGGCATCCCGGGAGCAGTACTTC. The encoded protein is CASSLRIGREASREQYF.

This clonotype came up many times. This chain links TRBV4-1 with TRBJ1-1; D ambiguous. CDR1 MGHRA and CDR2 YSYEKL come from the germline V gene. The CDR3 is 11 amino acids. Trimming stripped 1 base from V and 7 bases from J, with 4 bases between. DNA of the CDR3: TGCGCCAGCAGCCAAGGACTTGAAGCTTTCTTT. Translating it yields CASSQGLEAFF.

This clonotype has a count of ten or more. The V call is TRBV6-1, the J call TRBJ2-3, with D unclear. CDR1 is MNHNS and CDR2 is SASEGT in the germline V gene. Between the trimmed V and J ends, which lost 6 bases and 0 bases, there was a span of 10 bases. The CDR3 runs to 14 residues. The CDR3 is CASRTTTSTDTQYF. For the CDR3, the DNA is TGTGCCAGCAGAACTACCACAAGCACAGATACGCAGTATTTT.

This sequence joins TRBV10-3 and TRBJ1-1, with D possibly matching TRBD1 (5 bases). CDR3 length: 14 amino acids. CDR1 ENHRY and CDR2 SYGVKD come from the germline V gene. Trimming removed 2 bases at V and 4 bases at J, with 11 bases between. The CDR3 region has the DNA TGTGCCATCAGTGAGACAGGTAGGGGCACTGAAGCTTTCTTT. It encodes CAISETGRGTEAFF.

The chain has TRBV10-3 and TRBJ2-3; TRBD1 matches 10 bases. The CDR3 loop spans 12 amino acids. Germline CDR1 reads ENHRY; CDR2 reads SYGVKD. V dropped 8 bases and J dropped 4; count of bases not matched to a gene: 0. In nucleotides, the CDR3 is TGTGCCATCGGACAGGGGGCAGATACGCAGTATTTT. Encoded protein: CAIGQGADTQYF.

This clonotype was found a few times. The rearrangement joins TRBV29-1 to TRBJ2-7; 10 bases are shared with TRBD1. Germline CDR1 and CDR2: SQVTM and ANQGSEA. The V and J ends lost 6 bases and 2 bases, in that order; junction bases with no gene match: 7. The CDR3 covers 14 residues. CDR3 amino acids: CSVYGTGDTYEQYF. The CDR3 nucleotides read TGCAGCGTCTACGGGACAGGGGATACCTACGAGCAGTACTTC.

This clonotype occurred many times. The J gene is TRBJ2-6, the V gene TRBV28; TRBD2 aligns across 7 bases. Per the germline V gene, CDR1 is MDHEN and CDR2 is SYDVKM. The CDR3 loop spans 17 amino acids. V shed 6 bases, J shed 2 bases, and the junction held 10 bases outside the gene matches. The DNA of the CDR3 is TGTGCCAGCAGCCCTCTGGGGGGGAACCCTGGGGCCAACGTCCTGACTTTC. Amino acids: CASSPLGGNPGANVLTF.

This clonotype appeared a few times. The V call is TRBV19, the J call TRBJ2-5, with a possible D match to TRBD2 (6 bases). Trimming cost V 4 bases and J 2 bases, with 14 bases left between them. The CDR3 spans 15 residues. CDR1 is LNHDA and CDR2 is SQIVND in the germline V gene (reference sequence). CDR3 in amino acids: CASSNGGIIQETQYF. As DNA, the CDR3 is TGTGCCAGTAGTAATGGCGGGATAATACAAGAGACCCAGTACTTC.

The rearrangement uses TRBV5-1 and TRBJ2-2; D call uncertain. The CDR3 is 14 residues long. CDR1 and CDR2 from the germline V gene are SGHRS and YFSETQ. Trimming took off 6 bases at V and 0 bases at J, with 9 bases between the two ends. Here the CDR3 reads CASNNVPNTGELFF. The CDR3 DNA sequence: TGCGCCAGCAACAATGTCCCGAACACCGGGGAGCTGTTTTTT.

Concerning this clonotype: This may stem from a read error, because a much larger clone lies one nucleotide away. CDR3 residues: CANSLRSLAGGSPYEQYF. The CDR3 nucleotides are TGTGCCAACAGTTTACGGAGCCTAGCGGGAGGATCACCCTACGAGCAGTACTTC. V usage is TRBV27 and J usage is TRBJ2-7; 11 nucleotides line up with TRBD2. The CDR3 spans 18 residues. Germline V gene data show CDR1 as MNHEY and CDR2 as SMNVEV (reference sequence).

About this clonotype: This clone may be a read error of a much larger clone one base away. The V and J genes are TRBV5-4 and TRBJ1-1; D may be TRBD1 (6 bases). The CDR3 length is 14 residues. Germline loops: CDR1 SGHNT, CDR2 YYREEE (reference sequence). Trimming shortened V by 4 bases and J by 5 bases, and 15 bases separated the two germline ends. This chain's CDR3 is CASSPRTEITEAFF. CDR3 DNA sequence: TGTGCCAGCAGCCCCCGGACAGAGATAACTGAAGCTTTCTTT.

The chain recombines TRBV5-1 with TRBJ2-1; 14 bases match TRBD2. V lost 6 bases, J lost 9 bases, and 11 bases stayed unmatched. Germline values: CDR1 SGHRS, CDR2 YFSETQ. The CDR3 is made up of 16 amino acids. CDR3 amino acids: CASNIPGLAGVSEQFF. In DNA, the CDR3 is TGCGCCAGCAACATTCCGGGACTAGCGGGAGTTAGTGAGCAGTTCTTC.

This clonotype was picked up many times. The chain uses TRBV6-5 and TRBJ1-5; D is unresolved. Between the trimmed V and J ends, which lost 3 bases and 1 base, there was a span of 4 bases. The CDR3 runs 13 residues. The germline V gene has CDR1 MNHEY and CDR2 SVGAGI. The CDR3 bases are TGTGCCAGCAGTTATGACAGCAATCAGCCCCAGCATTTT. Protein sequence: CASSYDSNQPQHF.

This clonotype was observed a handful of times. This chain uses TRBV12-5 with TRBJ2-3; 7 nucleotides line up with TRBD1. V gave up 5 bases and J gave up 4 bases; unmatched junction bases: 15. Looked up from germline, CDR1 is LGHNT and CDR2 is FRNRAP. CDR3 length equals 17 residues. The CDR3 loop reads CASGGDSLPYQADTQYF. Written as DNA, the CDR3 is TGTGCTAGTGGTGGGGACAGCCTACCCTACCAGGCAGATACGCAGTATTTT. The whole variable domain, remainder taken from reference TRBV12-5 and TRBJ2-3, is DARVTQTPRHKVTEMGQEVTMRCQPILGHNTVFWYRQTMMQGLELLAYFRNRAPLDDSGMPKDRFSAEMPDATLATLKIQPSEPRDSAVYFCASGGDSLPYQADTQYFGPGTRLTVL.

A remark on this clonotype: A much larger clone is a single base away; this may be a read error. The chain links TRBV4-1 to TRBJ1-5; D gene uncertain. This CDR3 is 13 amino acids long. CDR1 and CDR2 (germline): MGHRA, YSYEKL. CDR3 sequence (DNA): TGTGCCAGCAGTGCCGGGGAGAATCAGCCCCAGCATTTT. Amino acids: CASSAGENQPQHF.

The chain joins TRBV12-3 or TRBV12-4 to TRBJ1-5, with D possibly being TRBD1 (6 bases). The germline V and J ends were trimmed by 7 bases and 5 bases, with 15 bases remaining between them. The CDR3 loop spans 14 amino acids. The CDR3 here is CASTPQGSDQPQHF. CDR3 bases: TGTGCCAGCACCCCACAGGGCTCCGATCAGCCCCAGCATTTT.

In this sample, this clonotype turned up many times. V and J are TRBV29-1 and TRBJ2-7; D may be TRBD1 (6 bases). Germline assignment: CDR1 SQVTM and CDR2 ANQGSEA. This CDR3 is 12 amino acids long. V dropped 3 bases and J dropped 4 bases, with 10 bases sitting between them. The CDR3 sequence is CSVEGALYEQYF. The CDR3, as DNA: TGCAGCGTTGAGGGGGCACTTTACGAGCAGTACTTC.

This clonotype was detected many times. The chain carries TRBV27 and TRBJ2-1; no definite D call. CDR1 is MNHEY and CDR2 is SMNVEV in the germline V gene (reference sequence). Trimming shortened V by 3 bases and J by 6 bases, and 12 bases separated the two germline ends. The CDR3 has 14 amino acids. The CDR3 nucleotides are TGTGCCAGCAGTTTTGGGCCTACGAGCAATGAGCAGTTCTTC. Translating gives CASSFGPTSNEQFF.

The sample holds a few counts of this clonotype. The chain links TRBV15 to TRBJ2-1; TRBD2 agrees at 9 bases. The CDR3 contains 16 residues. Unmatched junction bases numbered 8, after V lost 0 bases and J lost 8 bases. Germline V gene lookup returns CDR1 LNHNV and CDR2 YYDKDF (reference sequence). In DNA form, the CDR3 reads TGTGCCACCAGCAGAGATCGGGCGGGAGGGGGGGATGAGCAGTTCTTC. Encoded protein: CATSRDRAGGGDEQFF. The full variable domain, rest sourced from reference TRBV15 and TRBJ2-1, is DAMVIQNPRYQVTQFGKPVTLSCSQTLNHNVMYWYQQKSSQAPKLLFHYYDKDFNNEADTPDNFQSRRPNTSFCFLDIRSPGLGDTAMYLCATSRDRAGGGDEQFFGPGTRLTVL.

This clonotype was recorded at least ten times. This sequence joins TRBV6-1 and TRBJ1-2; 7 nucleotides match TRBD1. Germline assignment: CDR1 MNHNS and CDR2 SASEGT. This CDR3 region has 14 residues. After removal of 5 bases from V and 6 bases from J, the junction contained 9 bases not matched to a gene. Here the CDR3 reads CASSIWRGQDGYTF. In DNA form, the CDR3 reads TGTGCCAGCAGTATTTGGAGGGGGCAAGATGGCTACACCTTC.

This clonotype has at least ten counts. The chain joins TRBV7-6 to TRBJ2-1, with TRBD2 matching 7 bases. CDR1 and CDR2 (germline): SGHVS, FNYEAQ. V lost 8 bases to trimming and J lost 0 bases; unmatched junction nucleotides: 7. The CDR3 totals 15 residues. The DNA for the CDR3 is TGTGCCAGCCACGCGGGAGCTGGCTCCTACAATGAGCAGTTCTTC. Amino acids: CASHAGAGSYNEQFF.

This clonotype was seen many times. V and J are TRBV12-5 and TRBJ1-2; D is perhaps TRBD1 (5 bases). Germline values: CDR1 LGHNT, CDR2 FRNRAP. V lost 9 bases and J 5 bases, leaving 16 bases between the germline ends. The CDR3 runs to 13 residues. The CDR3 coding sequence is TGTGCTAGCCCGACTGAGGGGAATTATGGCTACACCTTC. Translated, it gives CASPTEGNYGYTF. Supplemented by reference TRBV12-5 and TRBJ1-2, the full variable domain reads DARVTQTPRHKVTEMGQEVTMRCQPILGHNTVFWYRQTMMQGLELLAYFRNRAPLDDSGMPKDRFSAEMPDATLATLKIQPSEPRDSAVYFCASPTEGNYGYTFGSGTRLTVV.

This clonotype was picked up many times. The rearrangement uses TRBV10-3 and TRBJ2-7; possibly TRBD1 for D (6 bases). V gave up 4 bases and J gave up 0 bases, with 16 bases separating them. The germline gives CDR1 ENHRY, CDR2 SYGVKD. The CDR3 consists of 16 residues. CDR3 in amino acids: CAISVTGTRGSYEQYF. The CDR3 DNA reads as TGTGCCATCAGTGTCACCGGGACACGAGGCTCCTACGAGCAGTACTTC.

This clonotype was detected only a few times. This sequence joins TRBV3-1 and TRBJ1-5; the match to TRBD1 covers 9 bases. Germline V gives CDR1 LGHDT, CDR2 YNNKEL (reference sequence). With 1 base clipped from V and 11 bases from J, the junction kept 15 bases outside the gene matches. The CDR3 sequence is 17 residues long. CDR3 loop: CASSQGRDRASIRAQHF. The CDR3 nucleotides read TGTGCCAGCAGCCAAGGACGGGACAGGGCCTCAATCAGGGCCCAGCATTTT. The variable domain in full, with the rest retrieved from reference TRBV3-1 and TRBJ1-5, is DTAVSQTPKYLVTQMGNDKSIKCEQNLGHDTMYWYKQDSKKFLKIMFSYNNKELIINETVPNRFSPKSPDKAHLNLHINSLELGDSAVYFCASSQGRDRASIRAQHFGDGTRLSIL.